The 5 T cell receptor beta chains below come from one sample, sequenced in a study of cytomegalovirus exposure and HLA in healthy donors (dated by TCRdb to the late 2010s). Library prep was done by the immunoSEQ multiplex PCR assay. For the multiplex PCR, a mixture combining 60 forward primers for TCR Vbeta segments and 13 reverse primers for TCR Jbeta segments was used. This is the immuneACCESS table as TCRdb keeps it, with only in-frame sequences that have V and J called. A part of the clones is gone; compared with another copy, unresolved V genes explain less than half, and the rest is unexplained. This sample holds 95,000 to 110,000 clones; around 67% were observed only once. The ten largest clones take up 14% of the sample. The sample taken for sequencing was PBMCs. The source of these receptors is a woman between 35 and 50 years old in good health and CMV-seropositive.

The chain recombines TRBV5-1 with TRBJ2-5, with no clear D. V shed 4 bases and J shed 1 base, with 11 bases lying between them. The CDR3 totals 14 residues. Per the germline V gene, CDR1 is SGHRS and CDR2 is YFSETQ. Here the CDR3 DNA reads TGCGCCAGCAGCCCAACAGAACCCCAAGAGACCCAGTACTTC. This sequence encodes CASSPTEPQETQYF.

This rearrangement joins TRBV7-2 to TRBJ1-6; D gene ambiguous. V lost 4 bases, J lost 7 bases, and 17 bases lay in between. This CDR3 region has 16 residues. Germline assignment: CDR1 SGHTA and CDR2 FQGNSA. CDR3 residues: CASSSLPGFSNSPLHF. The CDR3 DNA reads TGTGCCAGCAGCTCCTTACCAGGATTCAGCAATTCACCCCTCCACTTT.

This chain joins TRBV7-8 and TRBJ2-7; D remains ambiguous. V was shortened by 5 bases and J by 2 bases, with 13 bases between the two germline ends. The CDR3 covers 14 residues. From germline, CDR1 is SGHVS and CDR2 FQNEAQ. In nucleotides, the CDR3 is TGTGCCAGCAGCCTGGCCCAGGTCACCTACGAGCAGTACTTC. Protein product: CASSLAQVTYEQYF.

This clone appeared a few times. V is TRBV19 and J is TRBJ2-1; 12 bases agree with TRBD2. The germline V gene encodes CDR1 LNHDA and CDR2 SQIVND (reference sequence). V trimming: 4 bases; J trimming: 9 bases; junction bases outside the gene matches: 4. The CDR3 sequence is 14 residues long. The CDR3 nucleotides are TGTGCCAGTAGTACGACTAGCGGGGGTCCTGAGCAGTTCTTC. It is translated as CASSTTSGGPEQFF.

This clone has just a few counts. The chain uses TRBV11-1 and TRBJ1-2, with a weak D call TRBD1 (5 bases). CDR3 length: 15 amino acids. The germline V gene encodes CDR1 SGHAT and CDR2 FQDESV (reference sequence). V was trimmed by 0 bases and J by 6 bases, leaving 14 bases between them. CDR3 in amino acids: CASSLAGADGDGYTF. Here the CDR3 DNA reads TGTGCCAGCAGCTTAGCAGGGGCGGACGGCGATGGCTACACCTTC.